The text below deals with one T cell receptor beta chain. Its antigen remains unknown. A template switching step added UMIs, each with a 6-nucleotide sample barcode. TCRdb re-called the 5' RACE reads, yielding one record per CDR3 amino acid sequence without DNA. The sample holds 420,000 or so distinct CDR3 sequences. This sample was included in a study of monozygotic twins with inflammatory bowel disease. The CDR3 extends over 14 amino acids. Per the germline V gene, CDR1 is KGHSH and CDR2 is LQKENI. Regarding the study as a whole: Ultimately, a single strong signal or clonotype associated with IBD was not supported. Perhaps reflecting limited power, concordant and discordant twins did not differ in repertoire similarity.

Sequenced: blood. This receptor was obtained from a human donor with ulcerative colitis or Crohn's disease, or a healthy co-twin of an affected twin (not recorded which). The chain combines TRBV18 with TRBJ2-5; TCRdb's D call of TRBD1 is untestable without DNA. The CDR3 region is CASSPPRGKETQYF.